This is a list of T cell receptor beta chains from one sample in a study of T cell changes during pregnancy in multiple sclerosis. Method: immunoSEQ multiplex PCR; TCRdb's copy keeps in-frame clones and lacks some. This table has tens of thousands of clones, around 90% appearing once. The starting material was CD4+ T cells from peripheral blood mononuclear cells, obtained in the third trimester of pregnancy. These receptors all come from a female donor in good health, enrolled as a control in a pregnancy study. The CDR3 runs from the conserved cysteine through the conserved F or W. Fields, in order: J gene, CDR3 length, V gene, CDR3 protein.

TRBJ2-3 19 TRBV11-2 CASSSPWGSSVKSTDTQYF
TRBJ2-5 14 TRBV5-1 CASSMTGSEETQYF
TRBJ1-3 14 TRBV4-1 CASRRPGVGDTIYF
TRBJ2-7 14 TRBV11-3 CASSLEPNSYEQYF
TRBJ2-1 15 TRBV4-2 CASSTVGGVYNEQFF
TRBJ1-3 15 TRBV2 CASSALIGSGNTIYF
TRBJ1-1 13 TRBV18 CASSGQGISEAFF
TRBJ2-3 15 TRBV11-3 CASSFSGGGTDTQYF
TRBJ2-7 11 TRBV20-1 CSATGTYEQYF
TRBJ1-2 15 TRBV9 CASDKMGGDGDGYTF
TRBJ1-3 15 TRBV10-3 CAISGEVLSGNTIYF
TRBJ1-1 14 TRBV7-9 CASSATGDSTEAFF
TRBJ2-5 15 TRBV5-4 CASSLRAGGEETQYF
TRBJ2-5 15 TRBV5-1 CASSFGGGHRETQYF
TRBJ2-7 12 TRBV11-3 CASWGQGGEQYF
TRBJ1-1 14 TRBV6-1 CASSAKRLNTEAFF
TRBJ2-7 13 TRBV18 CASSPRLVDEQYF
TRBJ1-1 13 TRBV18 CASSPPANTEAFF
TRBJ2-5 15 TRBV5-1 CASSLATGLQETQYF
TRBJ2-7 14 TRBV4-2 CASSPRASGHEQYF
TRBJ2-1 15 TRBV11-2 CASSLDRGRYNEQFF
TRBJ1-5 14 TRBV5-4 CASSLGGVEQPQHF
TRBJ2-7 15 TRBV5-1 CASSTRTGGTYEQYF